Included here is one T cell receptor (beta chain) sequence, with context. How the authors handled the data: Counts of nucleated cells, estimated from reference gene primer amplification, were obtained. Using immunoSEQ multiplex PCR, the repertoire was profiled, and TCRdb retains in-frame clones only, with some absent. Clonal size and the V and J genes are those of that table, whereas D and trimming came from the DNA. The sample holds about 160,000 clones, about 85% seen once. The sample originates from a study of blood T cell repertoires in COVID-19. Study information: There were acute and convalescent COVID-19 samples, and they came from the United States, Italy and Spain. PBMCs, B-cell-depleted T cells, or T cells provided the cDNA or gDNA that made up the material.

The TCR comes from a man in his forties or fifties with acute or convalescent COVID-19. Sequencing input: peripheral blood.

CDR3 sequence: CASSYFAGNKETQYF. CDR3 DNA sequence: TGTGCCAGCAGTTATTTTGCGGGTAACAAGGAGACCCAGTACTTC. The chain employs TRBV6-2 or TRBV6-3 and TRBJ2-5; D perhaps matches TRBD2 (5 bases). The CDR3 has 15 amino acids. The germline V and J ends were trimmed by 3 bases and 5 bases, with 16 bases remaining between them. Germline V lookup: CDR1 MNHEY, CDR2 SVGEGT.